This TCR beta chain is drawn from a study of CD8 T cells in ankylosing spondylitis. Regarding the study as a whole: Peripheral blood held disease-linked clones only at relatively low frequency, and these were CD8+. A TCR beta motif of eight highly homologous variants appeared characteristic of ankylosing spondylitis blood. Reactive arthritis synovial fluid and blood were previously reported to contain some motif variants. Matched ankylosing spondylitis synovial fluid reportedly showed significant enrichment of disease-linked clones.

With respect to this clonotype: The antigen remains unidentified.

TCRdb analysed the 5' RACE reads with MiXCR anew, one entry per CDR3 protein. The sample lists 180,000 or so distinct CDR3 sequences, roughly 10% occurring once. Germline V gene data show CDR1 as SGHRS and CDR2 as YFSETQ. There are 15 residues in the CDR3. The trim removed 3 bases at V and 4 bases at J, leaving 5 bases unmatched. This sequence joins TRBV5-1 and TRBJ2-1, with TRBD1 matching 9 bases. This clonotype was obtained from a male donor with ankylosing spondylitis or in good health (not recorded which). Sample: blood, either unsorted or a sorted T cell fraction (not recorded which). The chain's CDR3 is CASSWGTGRYNEQFF. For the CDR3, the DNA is TGCGCCAGCAGCTGGGGGACAGGGAGGTACAATGAGCAGTTCTTC.